The rows below give T cell receptor beta chains drawn from one sample of a study of blood T cells in healthy people across ages. TCRdb recomputed calls from the 5' RACE reads with MiXCR, one row per CDR3 protein. The sample includes about 1.4 million distinct CDR3 sequences, 59% of them seen just once. The specimen was blood. These receptors were taken from a man in his late teens or twenties in good health. Each CDR3 is given with its conserved first and last residue. Each record gives: clone size, J gene, V gene, CDR3 length, D gene, CDR3 protein, CDR3 DNA. D genes are given only for firm matches. Not every row has a clone size; where given, it reads once, few, many or a size class.

clone_size: few; j_call: TRBJ2-1; v_call: TRBV20-1; cdr3_length: 15; d_call: TRBD1; cdr3_aa: CSGFSGTGGFNEQFF; cdr3_nt: TGCAGTGGATTCTCCGGGACAGGGGGCTTTAATGAGCAGTTCTTC
clone_size: few; j_call: TRBJ2-3; v_call: TRBV5-1; cdr3_length: 14; d_call: -; cdr3_aa: CASSFSGLGDTQYF; cdr3_nt: TGCGCCAGCAGCTTTTCAGGCCTAGGGGATACGCAGTATTTT
clone_size: few; j_call: TRBJ2-5; v_call: TRBV6-5; cdr3_length: 14; d_call: -; cdr3_aa: CASSYNRVQETQYF; cdr3_nt: TGTGCCAGCAGTTACAACAGAGTCCAAGAGACCCAGTACTTC
clone_size: few; j_call: TRBJ1-4; v_call: TRBV2; cdr3_length: 13; d_call: TRBD1; cdr3_aa: CASNRGLDEKLFF; cdr3_nt: TGTGCCAGCAACAGGGGCCTAGACGAAAAACTGTTTTTT
clone_size: -; j_call: TRBJ2-5; v_call: TRBV6-2/TRBV6-3; cdr3_length: 12; d_call: -; cdr3_aa: CASSYGPFDQYF; cdr3_nt: TGTGCCAGCAGTTACGGTCCTTTCGACCAGTACTTC
clone_size: -; j_call: TRBJ2-7; v_call: TRBV7-2; cdr3_length: 16; d_call: TRBD2; cdr3_aa: CASSSSGGASYNEQYF; cdr3_nt: TGTGCCAGCAGCTCTAGCGGGGGGGCCTCCTACAATGAGCAGTACTTC
clone_size: once; j_call: TRBJ2-7; v_call: TRBV11-2; cdr3_length: 16; d_call: -; cdr3_aa: CASSPAPGASSYEQYF; cdr3_nt: TGTGCCAGCAGCCCAGCACCGGGGGCTAGTTCCTACGAGCAGTACTTC
clone_size: -; j_call: TRBJ2-3; v_call: TRBV7-9; cdr3_length: 16; d_call: TRBD2; cdr3_aa: CASSSSASGAWDTQYF; cdr3_nt: TGTGCCAGCAGCTCCTCGGCTAGCGGGGCTTGGGATACGCAGTATTTT
clone_size: once; j_call: TRBJ2-7; v_call: TRBV9; cdr3_length: 15; d_call: -; cdr3_aa: CASGVEGTSSYEQYF; cdr3_nt: TGTGCCAGCGGCGTAGAGGGGACCAGTTCTTACGAGCAGTACTTC
clone_size: -; j_call: TRBJ2-1; v_call: TRBV6-2/TRBV6-3; cdr3_length: 15; d_call: -; cdr3_aa: CASRYGGSSYNEQFF; cdr3_nt: TGTGCCAGCAGATACGGTGGGAGCTCCTACAATGAGCAGTTCTTC
clone_size: few; j_call: TRBJ2-4; v_call: TRBV3-1; cdr3_length: 15; d_call: -; cdr3_aa: CASSHGADPENIQYF; cdr3_nt: TGTGCCAGCAGCCACGGCGCAGATCCGGAAAACATTCAGTACTTC
clone_size: few; j_call: TRBJ2-5; v_call: TRBV4-2; cdr3_length: 16; d_call: TRBD1; cdr3_aa: CASSLKTGPQQETQYF; cdr3_nt: TGTGCCAGCAGCCTGAAGACAGGGCCTCAACAAGAGACCCAGTACTTC
clone_size: few; j_call: TRBJ2-5; v_call: TRBV9; cdr3_length: 12; d_call: -; cdr3_aa: CASSVVGETQYF; cdr3_nt: TGTGCCAGCAGTGTGGTTGGGGAGACCCAGTACTTC
clone_size: few; j_call: TRBJ2-3; v_call: TRBV25-1; cdr3_length: 14; d_call: -; cdr3_aa: CASSEMGQGRTQYF; cdr3_nt: TGTGCCAGCAGTGAAATGGGGCAGGGGCGCACGCAGTATTTT
clone_size: few; j_call: TRBJ2-1; v_call: TRBV29-1; cdr3_length: 9; d_call: -; cdr3_aa: CSVENEQFF; cdr3_nt: TGCAGCGTTGAGAATGAGCAGTTCTTC
clone_size: -; j_call: TRBJ2-7; v_call: TRBV6-5; cdr3_length: 13; d_call: -; cdr3_aa: CASSYSRGSEQYF; cdr3_nt: TGTGCCAGCAGTTACTCGAGAGGGTCCGAGCAGTACTTC
clone_size: -; j_call: TRBJ2-7; v_call: TRBV3-1; cdr3_length: 15; d_call: -; cdr3_aa: CASSLLPAKAGEQYF; cdr3_nt: TGTGCCAGCAGCCTCCTCCCGGCCAAGGCGGGCGAGCAGTACTTC
clone_size: -; j_call: TRBJ2-3; v_call: TRBV20-1; cdr3_length: 13; d_call: TRBD2; cdr3_aa: CSAGLAGTNTQYF; cdr3_nt: TGCAGTGCAGGCCTAGCGGGAACGAATACGCAGTATTTT
clone_size: -; j_call: TRBJ2-5; v_call: TRBV7-2; cdr3_length: 16; d_call: -; cdr3_aa: CASSLRLPGLGETQYF; cdr3_nt: TGTGCCAGCAGCCTACGCCTTCCGGGACTGGGAGAGACCCAGTACTTC
clone_size: -; j_call: TRBJ2-7; v_call: TRBV25-1; cdr3_length: 13; d_call: -; cdr3_aa: CASSDLELGKQYF; cdr3_nt: TGTGCCAGCAGTGACCTAGAGCTGGGGAAGCAGTACTTC